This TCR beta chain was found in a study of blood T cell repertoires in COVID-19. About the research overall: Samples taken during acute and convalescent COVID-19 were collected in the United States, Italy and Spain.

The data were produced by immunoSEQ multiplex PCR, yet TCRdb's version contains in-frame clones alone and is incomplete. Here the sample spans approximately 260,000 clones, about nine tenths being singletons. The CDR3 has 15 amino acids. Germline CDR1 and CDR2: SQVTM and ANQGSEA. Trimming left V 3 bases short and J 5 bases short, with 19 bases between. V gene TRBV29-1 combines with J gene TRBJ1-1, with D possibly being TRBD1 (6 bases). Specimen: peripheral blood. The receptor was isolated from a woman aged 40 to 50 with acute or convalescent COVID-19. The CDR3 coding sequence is TGCAGCGTTGACCCTCGCGGACAGCTTCCGACTGAAGCTTTCTTT. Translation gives CSVDPRGQLPTEAFF.